The clone carrying this T cell receptor (beta chain) has at least ten counts. Its antigen is currently unknown. This sample was taken from a study of human T cells and chemical hapten exposure. Background on the study: DPC at 2% was the sensitizing agent, placed on roughly 2 cm by roughly 2 cm of upper inner arm skin. Patch tests containing 0.01% DPC, applied to the upper back, were read at 6 days. Whole-study findings and limits: DPC sensitization did not alter TCRs above 1 in 1000 frequency. In comparison with controls, expanded TCRs gave rise to a significantly larger number of large CDR3 similarity clusters.

As for time point: patch test 1, 2 weeks after DPC sensitization. Treatment of the sample: therapeutic diphenylcyclopropenone sensitization with weekly scalp DPC. CDR3 length: 14 residues. Germline values: CDR1 SGHDT, CDR2 YYEEEE. Trimming left V 4 bases short and J 4 bases short, with 12 bases between. From the RACE reads, TCRdb called clonotypes with MiXCR, one entry per CDR3 protein. The data show 300,000 to 450,000 distinct CDR3 sequences, 4.8% seen once. This TCR derives from a woman aged 45-59 years with alopecia areata. Some clones in this sample may be carry-over from other donors' samples. This material consisted of whole blood, taken in connection with sensitization to the hapten diphenylcyclopropenone (DPC). The chain has TRBV5-6 and TRBJ1-5; TRBD1 is a possible D gene (6 bases). The CDR3 DNA sequence: TGTGCCAGCAGCCAGGGGATTGGTAATCAGCCCCAGCATTTT. Protein product: CASSQGIGNQPQHF.